This T cell receptor (beta chain) was documented in a study of T-cell memory formation after mild COVID-19. Study at large: The TCR clusters were mostly specific to one donor.

Researchers used 5'RACE with constant-segment primers to make TCR alpha and TCR beta cDNA libraries that carry sample barcodes and UMIs. MiXCR, run by TCRdb on the 5' RACE reads, gives a single entry per CDR3 protein. Seen here are 360,000 or so distinct CDR3 sequences, around 27% observed once, and the top ten hold roughly 13%. Only a few counts were recorded for this clonotype. Its antigen is as yet unknown. The study's findings and limits: Pre-infection memory held some responding clones, suggesting pre-existing cross-reactive T cells responded. What remained unconfirmed was the SARS-CoV-2 specificity of second-wave clones peaking on day 37.

Trimming took off 2 bases at V and 2 bases at J, with 26 bases between the two ends. This CDR3 contains 20 residues. Looked up from germline, CDR1 is SGHVS and CDR2 is FNYEAQ. The chain couples TRBV7-6 to TRBJ2-3; a weak D match, TRBD2 (7 bases). The receptor's source is an adult woman who had mild COVID-19 (a few samples of this study predate the infection). Cell type and time point are not known. Material for sequencing was PBMCs or a T cell subset sorted from them (not recorded which). CDR3 sequence: CASSLRPDGGGLSVTDTQYF. In DNA, the CDR3 is TGTGCCAGCAGCTTACGGCCCGACGGCGGGGGCCTTTCCGTCACAGATACGCAGTATTTT.